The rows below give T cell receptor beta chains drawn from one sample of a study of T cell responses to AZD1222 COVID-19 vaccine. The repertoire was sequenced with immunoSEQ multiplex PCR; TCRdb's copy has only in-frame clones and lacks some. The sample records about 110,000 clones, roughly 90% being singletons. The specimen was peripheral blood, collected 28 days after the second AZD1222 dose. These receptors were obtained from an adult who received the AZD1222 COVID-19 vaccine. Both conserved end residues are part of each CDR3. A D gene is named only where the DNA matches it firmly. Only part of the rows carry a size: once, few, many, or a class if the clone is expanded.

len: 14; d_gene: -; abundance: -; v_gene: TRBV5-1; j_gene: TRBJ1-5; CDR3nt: TGCGCCATCCCGCCCGGATATAGCAATCAGCCCCAGCATTTT; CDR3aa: CAIPPGYSNQPQHF
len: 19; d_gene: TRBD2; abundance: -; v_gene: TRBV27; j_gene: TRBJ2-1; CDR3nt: TGTGCCAGCAGTTTATCCCTCGGCGGGGGATTAACTCCCTACAATGAGCAGTTCTTC; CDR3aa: CASSLSLGGGLTPYNEQFF
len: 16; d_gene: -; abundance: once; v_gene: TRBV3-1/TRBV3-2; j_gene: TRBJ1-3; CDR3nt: TGTGCCAGCAGCCAAGATGGGCAGGGAGGGGGAAACACCATATATTTT; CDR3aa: CASSQDGQGGGNTIYF
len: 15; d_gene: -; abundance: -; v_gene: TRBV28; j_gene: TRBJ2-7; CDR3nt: TGTGCCAGCAGTTCCAACCCAGCCGGGAACTACGAGCAGTACTTC; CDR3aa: CASSSNPAGNYEQYF
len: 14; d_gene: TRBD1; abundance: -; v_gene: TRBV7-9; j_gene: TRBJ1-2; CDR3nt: TGTGCCAGCAGCCTAGACAGGGGACCCAATGGCTACACCTTC; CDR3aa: CASSLDRGPNGYTF
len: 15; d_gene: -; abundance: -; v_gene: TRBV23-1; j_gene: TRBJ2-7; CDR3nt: TGCGCCAGCAGCCCACAGCCGATCTTTTTCTACGAGCAGTACTTC; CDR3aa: CASSPQPIFFYEQYF
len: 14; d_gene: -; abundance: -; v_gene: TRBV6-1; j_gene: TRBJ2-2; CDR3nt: TGTGCCAGCAGTGAAATCGGGAACACCGGGGAGCTGTTTTTT; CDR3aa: CASSEIGNTGELFF
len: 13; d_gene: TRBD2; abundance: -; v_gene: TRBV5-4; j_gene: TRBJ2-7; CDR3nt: TGTGCCAGCAGCTTACGGGGGGGGAACGAGCAGTACTTC; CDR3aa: CASSLRGGNEQYF
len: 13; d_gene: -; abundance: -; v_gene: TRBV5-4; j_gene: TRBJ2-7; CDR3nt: TGTGCCAGCAGCTTGGTTGGGGGGTACGAGCAGTACTTC; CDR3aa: CASSLVGGYEQYF
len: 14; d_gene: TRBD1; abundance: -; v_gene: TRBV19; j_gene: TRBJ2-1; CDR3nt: TGTGCCAGTAGAGACAGGGGATCATCCAATGAGCAGTTCTTC; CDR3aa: CASRDRGSSNEQFF
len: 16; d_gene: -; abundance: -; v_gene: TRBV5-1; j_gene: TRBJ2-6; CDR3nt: TGCGCCAGCAGCTTTAGTCAGGGCTCTGGGGCCAACGTCCTGACTTTC; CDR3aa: CASSFSQGSGANVLTF
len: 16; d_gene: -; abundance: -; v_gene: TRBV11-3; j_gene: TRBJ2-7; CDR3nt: TGTGCCAGCAGCCCCTTTGGGGGCGGGGGCCCCTACGAGCAGTACTTC; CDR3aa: CASSPFGGGGPYEQYF
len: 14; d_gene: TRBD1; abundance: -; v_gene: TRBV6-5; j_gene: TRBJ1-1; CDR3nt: TGTGCCAGCAGTACAAGGACAGGAAAAACTGAAGCTTTCTTT; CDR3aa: CASSTRTGKTEAFF
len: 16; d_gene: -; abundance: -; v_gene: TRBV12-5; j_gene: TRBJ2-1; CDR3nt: TGTGCTAGTAGCGACCACGGGACCTCTCGCTACAATGAGCAGTTCTTC; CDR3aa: CASSDHGTSRYNEQFF
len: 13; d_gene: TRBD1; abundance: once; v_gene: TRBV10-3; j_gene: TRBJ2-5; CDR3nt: TGTGCCATCTCGACAGGGGGCTCGGAGACCCAGTACTTC; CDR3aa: CAISTGGSETQYF
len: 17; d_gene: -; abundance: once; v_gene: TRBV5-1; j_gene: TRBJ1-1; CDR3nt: TGCGCCAGCAGTCCCTTTGGGAAACAGTTTTCGAACACTGAAGCTTTCTTT; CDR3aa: CASSPFGKQFSNTEAFF
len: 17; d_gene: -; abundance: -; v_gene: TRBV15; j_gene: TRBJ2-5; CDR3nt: TGTGCCACCAGCAGAGATCGGGGGACCGGGAGTCGTGAGACCCAGTACTTC; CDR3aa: CATSRDRGTGSRETQYF
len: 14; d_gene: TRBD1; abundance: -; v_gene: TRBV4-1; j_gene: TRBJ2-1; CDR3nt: TGCGCCAACTACAGGACAGGGTCCTACAATGAGCAGTTCTTC; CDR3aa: CANYRTGSYNEQFF
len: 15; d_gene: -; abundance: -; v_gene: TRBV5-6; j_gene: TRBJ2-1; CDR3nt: TGTGCCAGCAGCTTGTGGGGGGCCGGCTACAATGAGCAGTTCTTC; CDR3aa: CASSLWGAGYNEQFF
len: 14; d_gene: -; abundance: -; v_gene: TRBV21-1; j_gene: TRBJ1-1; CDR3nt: TGTGCCAGCAGATTCGAGGAAGGAAACACTGAAGCTTTCTTT; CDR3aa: CASRFEEGNTEAFF
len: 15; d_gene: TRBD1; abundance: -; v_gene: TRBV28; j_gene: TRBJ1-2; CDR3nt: TGTGCCAGCAGTCGCCCGGGACAGGGCCGGTATGGCTACACCTTC; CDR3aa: CASSRPGQGRYGYTF
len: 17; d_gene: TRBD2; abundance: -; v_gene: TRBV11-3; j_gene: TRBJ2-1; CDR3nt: TGTGCCAGCAGCCCTTGGGCCCATAGCGGGGCGTACAATGAGCAGTTCTTC; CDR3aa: CASSPWAHSGAYNEQFF
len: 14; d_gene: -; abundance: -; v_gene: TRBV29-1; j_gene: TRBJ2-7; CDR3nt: TGCAGCGTTGTAAGGGATACAGCCGGCTACGAGCAGTACTTC; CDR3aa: CSVVRDTAGYEQYF
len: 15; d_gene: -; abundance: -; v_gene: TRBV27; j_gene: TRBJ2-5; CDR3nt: TGTGCCAGCAGTTTGGTTCCAGGACTCCAAGAGACCCAGTACTTC; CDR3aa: CASSLVPGLQETQYF
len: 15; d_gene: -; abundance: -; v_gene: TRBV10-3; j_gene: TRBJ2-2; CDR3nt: TGTGCCATCAGAGAAGGACCGGACCTCACCGGGGAGCTGTTTTTT; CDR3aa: CAIREGPDLTGELFF
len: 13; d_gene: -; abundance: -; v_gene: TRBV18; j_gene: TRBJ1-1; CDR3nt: TGTGCCAGCTCACCACTTCTGCAGGTTGAAGCTTTCTTT; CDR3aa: CASSPLLQVEAFF
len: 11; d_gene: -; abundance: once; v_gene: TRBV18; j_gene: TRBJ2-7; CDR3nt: TGTGCCAGCTCACAACAGGGCGAGCAGTACTTC; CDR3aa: CASSQQGEQYF
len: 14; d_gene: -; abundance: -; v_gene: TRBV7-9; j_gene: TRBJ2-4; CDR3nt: TGTGCCAGCAGCACCGGAGGAAACAAAAACATTCAGTACTTC; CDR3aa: CASSTGGNKNIQYF
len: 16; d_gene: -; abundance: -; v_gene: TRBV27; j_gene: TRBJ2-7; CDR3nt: TGTGCCAGCAGAACCCAGCCCTCAGGTTTCTCCTACGAGCAGTACTTC; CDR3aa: CASRTQPSGFSYEQYF
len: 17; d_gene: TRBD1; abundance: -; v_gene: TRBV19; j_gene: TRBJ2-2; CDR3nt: TGTGCCAGTAGTATTGGGACAGGGAGGGGGAACACCGGGGAGCTGTTTTTT; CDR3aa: CASSIGTGRGNTGELFF
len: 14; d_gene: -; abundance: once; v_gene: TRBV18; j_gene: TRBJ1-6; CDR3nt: TGTGCCAGCTCACCCGGCCAAGATAATTCACCCCTCCACTTT; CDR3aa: CASSPGQDNSPLHF
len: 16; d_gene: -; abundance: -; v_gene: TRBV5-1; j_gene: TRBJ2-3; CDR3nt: TGCGCCAGCAGCTTCCCAAGGGGCATCTCCACAGATACGCAGTATTTT; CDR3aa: CASSFPRGISTDTQYF
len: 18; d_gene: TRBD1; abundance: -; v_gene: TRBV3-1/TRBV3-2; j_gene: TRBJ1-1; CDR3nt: TGTGCCAGCAGCCAAGAACCCCGACAGGGGGCGACGCAAACTGAAGCTTTCTTT; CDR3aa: CASSQEPRQGATQTEAFF
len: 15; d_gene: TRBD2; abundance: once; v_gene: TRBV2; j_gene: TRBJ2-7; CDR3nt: TGTGCCAGCATAAGGGAGGGGCCGAGCTCCTACGAGCAGTACTTC; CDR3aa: CASIREGPSSYEQYF
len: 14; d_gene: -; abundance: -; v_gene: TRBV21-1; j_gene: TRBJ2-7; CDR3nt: TGTGCCAGCAGCCGGGGGGGACAGACCTACGAGCAGTACTTC; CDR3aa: CASSRGGQTYEQYF
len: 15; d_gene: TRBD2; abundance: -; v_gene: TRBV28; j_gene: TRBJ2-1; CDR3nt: TGTGCCAGCAGTCTGGGGACTAGCGGGAAAAATGAGCAGTTCTTC; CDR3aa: CASSLGTSGKNEQFF
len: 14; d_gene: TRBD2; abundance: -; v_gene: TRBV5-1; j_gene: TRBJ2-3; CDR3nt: TGCGCCAGCAGAATGCGGGGGTTTACAGATACGCAGTATTTT; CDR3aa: CASRMRGFTDTQYF
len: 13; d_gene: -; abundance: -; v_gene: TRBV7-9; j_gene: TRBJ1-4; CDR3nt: TGTGCCAGCAGCCGGTCAAGACAGGAAAAACTGTTTTTT; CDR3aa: CASSRSRQEKLFF
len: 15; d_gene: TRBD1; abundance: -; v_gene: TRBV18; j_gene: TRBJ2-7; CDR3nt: TGTGCCAGCTCTAAGGGACAGACCGGGCTAGGCGAGCAGTACTTC; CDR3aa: CASSKGQTGLGEQYF
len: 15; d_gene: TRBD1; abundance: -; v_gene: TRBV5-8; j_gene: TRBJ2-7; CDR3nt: TGTGCCAGCAGCCCTGGAGGGGACAGGGACTACGAGCAGTACTTC; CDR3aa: CASSPGGDRDYEQYF
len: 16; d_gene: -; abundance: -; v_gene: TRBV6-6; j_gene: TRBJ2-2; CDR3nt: TGTGCCAGCAGTCCCCGTTGGCTGGAGAACACCGGGGAGCTGTTTTTT; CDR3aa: CASSPRWLENTGELFF
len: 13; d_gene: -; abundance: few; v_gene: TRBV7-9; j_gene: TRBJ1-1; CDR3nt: TGTGCCAGCAGCCAGACAGCGAACACTGAAGCTTTCTTT; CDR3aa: CASSQTANTEAFF
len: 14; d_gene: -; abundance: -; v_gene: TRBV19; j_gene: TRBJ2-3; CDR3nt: TGTGCCAGTAGTATAGCAAGGAACACAGATACGCAGTATTTT; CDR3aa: CASSIARNTDTQYF
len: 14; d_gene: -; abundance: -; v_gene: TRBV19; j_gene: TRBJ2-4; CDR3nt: TGTGCCAGTAGTATCGGGCAGGGCTTTGGCATTCAGTACTTC; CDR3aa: CASSIGQGFGIQYF
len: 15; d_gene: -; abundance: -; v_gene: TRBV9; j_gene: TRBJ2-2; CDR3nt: TGTGCCAGCAGCTTAAGGGGCGGGGCCGCCGGGGAGCTGTTTTTT; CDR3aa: CASSLRGGAAGELFF
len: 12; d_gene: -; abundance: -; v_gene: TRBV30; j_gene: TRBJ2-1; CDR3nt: TGTGCCTGGAGTCTGGCACCCAATGAGCAGTTCTTC; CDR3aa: CAWSLAPNEQFF
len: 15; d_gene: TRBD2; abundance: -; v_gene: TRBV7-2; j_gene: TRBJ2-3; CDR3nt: TGTGCCAGCAGCCCCAGGGGCGGGGGGGCCGGTACGCAGTATTTT; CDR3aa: CASSPRGGGAGTQYF
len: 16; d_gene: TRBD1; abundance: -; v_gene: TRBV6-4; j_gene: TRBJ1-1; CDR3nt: TGTGCCAGCAGTGACACCGGACAGGGTCGGAACACTGAAGCTTTCTTT; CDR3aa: CASSDTGQGRNTEAFF
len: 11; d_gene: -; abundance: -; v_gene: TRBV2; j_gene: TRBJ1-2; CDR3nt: TGTGCCAGCAGTGAGATACAGGGCTACACCTTC; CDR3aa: CASSEIQGYTF
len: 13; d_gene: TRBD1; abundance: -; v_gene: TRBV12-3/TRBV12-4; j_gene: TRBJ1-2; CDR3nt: TGTGCCAGCAGCCCGGGACAGGACTATGGCTACACCTTC; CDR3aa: CASSPGQDYGYTF
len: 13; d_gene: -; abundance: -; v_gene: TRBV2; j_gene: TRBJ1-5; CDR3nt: TGTGCCAGCCGGGGGGATAGCAATCAGCCCCAGCATTTT; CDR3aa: CASRGDSNQPQHF
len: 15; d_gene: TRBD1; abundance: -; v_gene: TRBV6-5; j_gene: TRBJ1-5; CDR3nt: TGTGCCAGCAGTCGAGGGACAGGGCGTAATCAGCCCCAGCATTTT; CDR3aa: CASSRGTGRNQPQHF
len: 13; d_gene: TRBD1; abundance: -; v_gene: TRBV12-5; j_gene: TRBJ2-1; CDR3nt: TGTGCTAGTGGGGCGACAGGGGAGAATGAGCAGTTCTTC; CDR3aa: CASGATGENEQFF
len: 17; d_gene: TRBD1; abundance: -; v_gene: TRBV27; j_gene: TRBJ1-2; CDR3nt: TGTGCCAGCAGTCCCCTCCCGGGTGACAGGGGAGGCTATGGCTACACCTTC; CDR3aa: CASSPLPGDRGGYGYTF